This record covers a single TCR beta chain. No cognate antigen has been identified for it. Base qualities are missing; no much larger clone stands one base away. The library was made by PCR. Sequencing was performed on an Illumina HiSeq 2500. TCR libraries were prepared with molecular barcoding, using unique molecular identifiers to normalize TCRbeta repertoire quantification. The raw public data were reprocessed by TCRdb itself: fastp quality trimming at Q25, MiXCR clonotype calling, in-frame beta chains only. Each CDR3 protein gets just one entry, which takes the most common genes and DNA from the rows behind it. In all, the sample holds approximately 800,000 distinct CDR3 sequences, and roughly 15% of those were seen once. The ten most abundant clones make up approximately 5% of the sample. Here V drops 2 bases and J drops 3 bases, and the junction holds 10 bases not matched to any gene. Inclusive of the bounding cysteine and phenylalanine, the CDR3 is 17 residues long. This entry keeps only the CDR3 DNA: 51 bases, framed from base 1.

Read against the paper, the sample's treatment or condition label means: allogeneic hematopoietic cell transplantation with graft depleted of TCRalphabeta T cells and CD19 B cells. The transplant recipients were children given TCRalphabeta/CD19-depleted allogeneic hematopoietic cell grafts. The record originates from a study of T-cell reconstitution after alpha-beta-depleted transplantation in children (dated by TCRdb to the mid-2010s). At the level of the whole study: The study quantitatively tracked T-cell immune reconstitution after TCRalphabeta/CD19-depleted allogeneic hematopoietic cell transplantation in children using TCR repertoire profiling.

Beyond this particular receptor, the publication reports: The high TCRbeta diversity at day 60 in some patients was ascribed to recipient T cells and intrathymic progenitors that had survived conditioning. Over the following months the frequencies of hyperexpanded clones went down, and after one year T-cell counts and TCRbeta diversity were mostly credited to newly produced T cells. The apparently early alphabetaT-cell count recovery about two months after transplant was reportedly dependent on only several hundred rapidly expanded clones derived from non-depleted graft cells.

The sample in question was PBMCs, mostly from graft donor cells, obtained 360 days after TCRalphabeta/CD19-depleted stem cell transplant. The sequence links TRBV12-3 or TRBV12-4 to TRBJ2-1; TRBD1 lines up with 7 middle nucleotides. This receptor was obtained from a male patient younger than 18 who had a stem cell transplant for acute lymphoblastic leukemia, so the T cells may come from the graft donor. Read as DNA, the sequence is TGTGCCAGCAGTTTATCGGGACAGTCGATATTCTACAATGAGCAGTTCTTC. It translates to CASSLSGQSIFYNEQFF.